The next 28 T cell receptor beta chains were all read from a single sample in a study of T cell responses to AZD1222 COVID-19 vaccine. The table came from immunoSEQ multiplex PCR; TCRdb's copy has only in-frame clones and leaves some out. Of more than 95,000 clones listed, 80% to 90% were seen once; the top ten hold 20% to 25%. Sample: peripheral blood, taken on day 0 of AZD1222 vaccination. All receptors derive from an adult in good health.

The gene calls are TRBV5-5 and TRBJ1-2; D not certain. This CDR3 is built from 13 residues. The V end lost 5 bases, the J end lost 1 base, and 9 bases lay between the germline ends. Germline V gene data show CDR1 as SGHKS and CDR2 as YYEKEE (reference sequence). CDR3 in DNA: TGTGCCAGCAGTACGACGGGTAACTATGGCTACACCTTC. It specifies CASSTTGNYGYTF.

This clone was observed a single time. CDR3 bases: TGCGCCAGCAGCCAACCGTTGGGACAGTCAGTGTCGTCCAGCACCATATATTTT. Amino acid sequence: CASSQPLGQSVSSSTIYF. The V call is TRBV4-1, the J call TRBJ1-3, with TRBD1 identical over 7 bases. The germline V gene encodes CDR1 MGHRA and CDR2 YSYEKL. V lost 2 bases and J lost 9; bases outside the gene matches: 19. CDR3 length: 18 amino acids.

The chain employs TRBV6-2 or TRBV6-3 and TRBJ1-5; a weak D match, TRBD1 (5 bases). CDR3 length equals 14 residues. V was cut by 5 bases and J by 7 bases, with 15 bases left in between. CDR1 MNHEY and CDR2 SVGEGT come from the germline V gene. CDR3 region: CASSPVGGTQPQHF. In DNA, the CDR3 is TGTGCCAGCAGTCCGGTCGGGGGAACCCAGCCCCAGCATTTT.

The rearrangement links TRBV10-3 to TRBJ2-3; a possible D gene is TRBD2 (7 bases). This CDR3 comprises 15 residues. Trimming shortened V by 3 bases and J by 5 bases, and 15 bases separated the two germline ends. Germline V CDR1 and CDR2: ENHRY, SYGVKD. The CDR3 is CAISDTGGTLDTQYF. The CDR3, as DNA: TGTGCCATCAGTGACACGGGGGGCACCTTAGATACGCAGTATTTT.

J is TRBJ2-3 and V is TRBV6-2 or TRBV6-3; TRBD2 matches at 8 bases. This CDR3 has 18 residues. V was clipped by 4 bases and J by 2 bases; unmatched bases: 14. Looked up from germline, CDR1 is MNHEY and CDR2 is SVGEGT. CDR3 bases: TGTGCCAGCAGTTTGGGGGGGAGAGCGGGGGCCTTCACAGATACGCAGTATTTT. This translates into CASSLGGRAGAFTDTQYF.

The V call is TRBV6-1, the J call TRBJ2-1; 12 nucleotides line up with TRBD1. The CDR3 runs 15 residues. V lost 3 bases, J lost 6 bases, and 3 bases stayed unmatched. CDR1 is MNHNS, CDR2 SASEGT, per germline. Here the CDR3 DNA reads TGTGCCAGCAGTGAGGGACAGGGGGCCCTCAATGAGCAGTTCTTC. Its protein is CASSEGQGALNEQFF.

The rearrangement links TRBV28 to TRBJ2-3; D ambiguous. This CDR3 is built from 14 residues. The germline gives CDR1 MDHEN, CDR2 SYDVKM. Trimming stripped 3 bases from V and 0 bases from J, with 7 bases between. The CDR3 DNA reads as TGTGCCAGCAGTTTGGGAACTAGCACAGATACGCAGTATTTT. It is translated as CASSLGTSTDTQYF.

The chain recombines TRBV5-1 with TRBJ2-3; D remains ambiguous. This CDR3 region has 13 residues. Germline CDR1 SGHRS, CDR2 YFSETQ. Trimming pared 4 bases from V and 2 bases from J, leaving 8 bases between. CDR3 coding DNA: TGCGCCAGCAGCAAGGATTTCACAGATACGCAGTATTTT. Its protein product is CASSKDFTDTQYF.

CDR3 protein: CASSLWGSGEKLFF. CDR3 coding DNA: TGTGCCAGCAGTTTGTGGGGCAGTGGTGAAAAACTGTTTTTT. The chain links TRBV27 to TRBJ1-4; tentative D call: TRBD1 (5 bases). The CDR3 covers 14 residues. CDR1 is MNHEY, CDR2 SMNVEV, per germline (reference sequence). V was cut by 3 bases and J by 7 bases, with 12 bases left in between.

This rearrangement joins TRBV7-9 to TRBJ2-1; D could derive from TRBD1 or TRBD2 (5 bases each). The CDR3 is 13 residues long. Germline values: CDR1 SEHNR, CDR2 FQNEAQ (reference sequence). Trimming took off 3 bases at V and 5 bases at J, with 8 bases between the two ends. CDR3 protein: CASSLGPNNEQFF. CDR3 coding DNA: TGTGCCAGCAGCTTGGGACCGAACAATGAGCAGTTCTTC. Full variable domain (outside the CDR3, taken from reference TRBV7-9 and TRBJ2-1): DTGVSQNPRHKITKRGQNVTFRCDPISEHNRLYWYRQTLGQGPEFLTYFQNEAQLEKSRLLSDRFSAERPKGSFSTLEIQRTEQGDSAMYLCASSLGPNNEQFFGPGTRLTVL.

This clone was counted once. This sequence joins TRBV2 and TRBJ2-5; 10 nucleotides align to TRBD2. Trimming took 4 bases from V and 5 from J; bases not matched to a gene: 4. The germline V gene encodes CDR1 SNHLY and CDR2 FYNNEI. CDR3 size: 14 residues. The CDR3 DNA is TGTGCCAGCAGTGGAGGAGCGGGGGGGGAGACCCAGTACTTC. As protein: CASSGGAGGETQYF.

The V call is TRBV30, the J call TRBJ2-5; D unclear. CDR1 and CDR2 from the germline V gene are GTSNPN and SVGIG (reference sequence). CDR3 length equals 11 residues. The ends were cut back, 0 bases at V and 10 bases at J, with 9 bases in the middle. In nucleotides, the CDR3 is TGTGCCTGGAGTGTAAGTCCGTACCAGTACTTC. Amino acid sequence: CAWSVSPYQYF.

The table lists this clone with a count of one. The genes are TRBV7-9 and TRBJ1-2; D not certain. Per germline, CDR1 SEHNR and CDR2 FQNEAQ (reference sequence). The ends were cut back, 3 bases at V and 4 bases at J, with 9 bases in the middle. The CDR3 contains 13 residues. This chain's CDR3 is CASSFRATYGYTF. The CDR3 DNA reads as TGTGCCAGCAGCTTCCGGGCAACCTATGGCTACACCTTC.

The genes are TRBV18 and TRBJ2-7; D is uncertain. Trimming removed 5 bases at V and 1 base at J, with 9 bases between. Germline V lookup: CDR1 KGHSH, CDR2 LQKENI. This CDR3 region has 13 residues. DNA of the CDR3: TGTGCCAGCTCATCCGTTACTTCCTACGAGCAGTACTTC. Translation: CASSSVTSYEQYF.

The chain carries TRBV6-6 and TRBJ2-1, with a weak D call TRBD2 (7 bases). CDR1 is MNHNY, CDR2 SVGAGI, per germline (reference sequence). V was clipped by 8 bases and J by 2 bases, with 19 bases between them. The CDR3 has 16 amino acids. CDR3 protein: CASVLSRGGPYNEQFF. The CDR3 coding sequence is TGTGCCAGCGTACTCTCCCGCGGGGGCCCCTACAATGAGCAGTTCTTC.

This chain uses TRBV7-9 with TRBJ1-1; 7 bases are a match to TRBD1. The germline CDR1 and CDR2 sequences are SEHNR and FQNEAQ (reference sequence). The CDR3 totals 13 residues. Unmatched junction bases numbered 3, after V lost 5 bases and J lost 3 bases. DNA for the CDR3: TGTGCCAGCAGCAGGGACAGCTACACTGAAGCTTTCTTT. The encoded protein is CASSRDSYTEAFF.

The CDR3 is CPGLTGLNTEAFF. CDR3 nucleotides: TGTCCGGGACTGACAGGGCTAAACACTGAAGCTTTCTTT. The chain couples TRBV14 to TRBJ1-1; the match to TRBD1 covers 7 bases. Germline V gene data show CDR1 as SGHDN and CDR2 as FVKESK. The CDR3 runs 13 residues.

The chain is built from TRBV28 and TRBJ2-7; TRBD1 agrees at 7 bases. The CDR3 consists of 15 residues. V gave up 6 bases and J gave up 2 bases; unmatched junction bases: 10. Per germline, CDR1 MDHEN and CDR2 SYDVKM. The CDR3 loop reads CASRLQGPNTYEQYF. In DNA form, the CDR3 reads TGTGCCAGCAGACTACAGGGGCCTAACACCTACGAGCAGTACTTC.

V and J are TRBV2 and TRBJ1-2, with D hard to call. CDR3 size: 14 residues. CDR1 SNHLY and CDR2 FYNNEI come from the germline V gene. The V end lost 7 bases, the J end lost 2 bases, and 14 bases lay between the germline ends. CDR3: CASIPETLNYGYTF. The CDR3, as DNA: TGTGCCAGCATCCCTGAAACGTTGAACTATGGCTACACCTTC.

The chain recombines TRBV9 with TRBJ1-6; 7 bases are shared with TRBD1. The junction had 3 bases not matched to a gene; V was cut back by 5 bases and J by 7 bases. The CDR3 is 13 amino acids. Looked up from germline, CDR1 is SGDLS and CDR2 is YYNGEE. The CDR3 sequence: CASRRDRNSPLHF. CDR3 DNA: TGTGCCAGCAGGCGGGACAGAAATTCACCCCTCCACTTT.

This clone occurred once. V usage is TRBV19 and J usage is TRBJ1-2; no clear D gene. The CDR3 has 11 residues. V lost 4 bases, J lost 6 bases, and 6 bases lay in between. The germline V gene has CDR1 LNHDA and CDR2 SQIVND (reference sequence). The CDR3 nucleotides read TGTGCCAGTAGTAAGTGGGATGGCTACACCTTC. Encoded protein: CASSKWDGYTF.

This clone has only a few counts. V gene TRBV9 combines with J gene TRBJ2-7, with a weak D call TRBD2 (5 bases). The V end was cut by 0 bases, the J end by 5 bases, with 9 bases between. The germline CDR1 and CDR2 sequences are SGDLS and YYNGEE. The CDR3 loop spans 13 amino acids. The CDR3: CASSVGWRDEQYF. CDR3 DNA sequence: TGTGCCAGCAGCGTAGGGTGGCGGGACGAGCAGTACTTC.

This rearrangement joins TRBV3-1 (or the pseudogene TRBV3-2) to TRBJ1-2; D perhaps matches TRBD1 (5 bases). The CDR3 runs 14 residues. CDR1 and CDR2 from the germline V gene are LGHDT and YNNKEL (reference sequence). V lost 1 base, J lost 4 bases, and 10 bases lay in between. The CDR3 protein is CASSQVSGTYGYTF. The DNA of the CDR3 is TGTGCCAGCAGCCAAGTTTCCGGGACCTATGGCTACACCTTC.

This rearrangement joins TRBV27 to TRBJ2-7, with 8 bases aligning to TRBD2. The CDR3 has 15 amino acids. The ends lost 5 bases at V and 3 bases at J; junction bases unmatched: 9. The germline V gene has CDR1 MNHEY and CDR2 SMNVEV (reference sequence). The chain's CDR3 is CASSPPGLVNYEQYF. The DNA of the CDR3 is TGTGCCAGCAGTCCCCCGGGACTAGTGAACTACGAGCAGTACTTC.

This clone was found once. This chain joins TRBV7-2 and TRBJ2-7; D not certain. Germline V lookup: CDR1 SGHTA, CDR2 FQGNSA. There are 12 residues in the CDR3. With 5 bases removed from V and 2 bases from J, the gap between germline ends came to 7 bases. CDR3 bases: TGTGCCAGCAGCGCCTACACCTACGAGCAGTACTTC. The encoded protein is CASSAYTYEQYF.

This chain links TRBV7-2 with TRBJ1-2, with 8 positions matching TRBD1. The V gene end was trimmed by 5 bases and the J gene end by 8 bases; junction bases not matched to a gene: 16. This CDR3 comprises 16 residues. The germline V gene has CDR1 SGHTA and CDR2 FQGNSA. DNA of the CDR3: TGTGCCAGCAGCCCAAGCCCACGGCAGGGGGCGAAGGGCTACACCTTC. This encodes CASSPSPRQGAKGYTF. Complete variable domain (other parts from reference TRBV7-2 and TRBJ1-2): GAGVSQSPSNKVTEKGKDVELRCDPISGHTALYWYRQSLGQGLEFLIYFQGNSAPDKSGLPSDRFSAERTGGSVSTLTIQRTQQEDSAVYLCASSPSPRQGAKGYTFGSGTRLTVV.

The gene calls are TRBV9 and TRBJ2-2; D is ambiguous. Per germline, CDR1 SGDLS and CDR2 YYNGEE. The CDR3 sequence is 12 residues long. Trimming pared 0 bases from V and 3 bases from J, leaving 0 bases between. This CDR3 is CASSVDTGELFF. The CDR3 DNA follows: TGTGCCAGCAGCGTAGACACCGGGGAGCTGTTTTTT. Full variable domain (outside the CDR3, taken from reference TRBV9 and TRBJ2-2): DSGVTQTPKHLITATGQRVTLRCSPRSGDLSVYWYQQSLDQGLQFLIQYYNGEERAKGNILERFSAQQFPDLHSELNLSSLELGDSALYFCASSVDTGELFFGEGSRLTVL.

The chain links TRBV4-1 to TRBJ1-2; 7 bases fit TRBD1. J lost 5 bases, V lost 4 bases, and 13 bases had no gene match. CDR1 MGHRA and CDR2 YSYEKL come from the germline V gene. The CDR3 consists of 16 residues. The CDR3 region is CASSPAGQVASYGYTF. The CDR3 bases are TGCGCCAGCAGCCCCGCAGGACAGGTCGCATCTTATGGCTACACCTTC.